This entry lists 5 T cell receptor beta chains sequenced from one sample in a study of CD8+ T cells in alopecia areata. Pooled cells of cutaneous lymph node origin were sorted on CD4, CD8alpha, NKG2D, NKG2ACE and other markers. RNA extraction was followed by reverse transcription into cDNA, which acted as the sequencing template. Assay used: immunoSEQ multiplex PCR; TCRdb lists only in-frame clones, some missing. The specimen has 290,000 or so clones, none found just once. What was sequenced was CD4+ T cells sorted from a lymph node. The receptor source for this set is a C3H/HeJ mouse with alopecia areata. For this strain, the MHC haplotype corresponds to H2-k.

In its sample, this clone was seen a few times. The gene names here belong to mouse. The identical CDR3 is also encoded by other nucleotide sequences in the sample. The CDR3 protein is CASSDRQYEQYF. The sequenced part of the CDR3 DNA is TGTGCCAGCAGTGATAGACAGTAT. This rearrangement joins TRBV13-3 to TRBJ2-7, with a possible D match to TRBD1 (5 bases). The CDR3 end falls 4 residues outside the read, so it is completed with the germline J gene. The CDR3 runs to 12 residues. CDR1 NNHDY and CDR2 SYVADS come from the germline V gene.

This clone occurred a few times. Genes and germline come from the mouse. The read ends 4 residues early relative to the CDR3; the germline J gene fills the gap. This chain uses TRBV5 with TRBJ2-7, with 13 bases matching TRBD2. This CDR3 spans 17 amino acids. V was pared by 0 bases and J by 2 bases, with 4 bases of the junction left unmatched. CDR1 and CDR2 from the germline V gene are LGHNA and YNLKQL (reference sequence). The CDR3 sequence: CASSQDRTGGAPYEQYF. Partial CDR3 DNA: TGTGCCAGCAGCCAAGATAGGACTGGGGGGGCGCCCTAT.

This clone was counted a few times. Gene names refer to mouse genes. Sequencing ends 4 residues short of the CDR3 end; the germline J gene provides the rest. The chain couples TRBV13-2 to TRBJ2-3; 9 positions agree with TRBD2. Germline CDR1 reads NNHNN; CDR2 reads SYGAGS (reference sequence). The CDR3 is 14 residues long. V trimming: 3 bases; J trimming: 3 bases; junction bases outside the gene matches: 2. The sequenced part of the CDR3 DNA is TGTGCCAGCGGTGCAGACTGGGGGGCAGAA. Encoded protein: CASGADWGAE. The entire CDR3 is CASGADWGAETLYF.

Turning to this clone: The genes and germline here are from mouse. The CDR3 goes on 4 residues after the read ends, and that part is filled in from the germline J gene. The V gene is TRBV1, the J gene TRBJ2-1; 9 bases align to TRBD2. Trimming cost V 4 bases and J 3 bases; bases outside gene matches: 4. The CDR3 is 15 residues long. CDR1 NSQYPW and CDR2 LRSPGD come from the germline V gene (reference sequence). CDR3 amino acids: CTCSGTGEFYAEQFF. Incomplete CDR3 DNA: TGCACCTGCAGTGGGACTGGGGAGTTCTATGCT.

This clone has a handful of counts. These gene names are mouse names. Here the CDR3 reads CASSERQGAGDTQYF. The DNA read from the CDR3 is TGTGCCAGCAGTGAGAGACAGGGGGCTGGAGAC. The chain links TRBV13-1 to TRBJ2-5, with 10 positions matching TRBD1. The read terminates 4 residues before the CDR3 end, so the remaining end is supplied by the germline J gene. This CDR3 has 15 residues. Germline V gene sequence: CDR1 NSHNY, CDR2 SYGAGN.